This TCR beta chain was sequenced in a study of cytomegalovirus exposure and HLA in healthy donors. Regarding the study as a whole: According to a subsequent analysis, TCR clusters identified in the first cohort showed a tendency to co-occur across the 100 to 150 validation repertoires. Overall, approximately 150 TCR beta chains were annotated as cytomegalovirus-associated.

V was trimmed by 2 bases and J by 7 bases, leaving 6 bases between them. CDR1 is LNHDA, CDR2 SQIVND, per germline (reference sequence). The CDR3 sequence is 13 residues long. Details on this clone: Antigen unknown.

Repertoires were generated with immunoSEQ multiplex PCR, while TCRdb's copy carries only in-frame clones and drops some. The sample consists of approximately 110,000 clones, roughly 90% of them appearing once. Sequenced: PBMCs. The chain has TRBV19 and TRBJ1-6, with D perhaps matching TRBD1 (6 bases). This TCR came from a woman between 18 and 29 years old in good health and CMV-seronegative. CDR3 in DNA: TGTGCCAGTAGTATAACAGGGAATTCACCCCTCCACTTT. Translation: CASSITGNSPLHF.